The clone carrying this TCR beta chain was found once. Its antigen is undetermined. The data stem from a study of CD8 T cells in Susac syndrome. The study, taken as a whole, reports: The study admitted that it had a relatively small number of individuals in its TCR sequencing and HLA analysis.

Random-hexamer reverse transcription was applied to roughly 0.5 to 1 ug RNA. TCRdb reanalysed the immunoSEQ multiplex PCR reads using MiXCR and keeps one entry per CDR3 protein. The sample lists 150,000 to 200,000 distinct CDR3 sequences, 80% to 95% occurring once. Sequencing of TCR beta was performed on blood CD8+ and CD4+ T cells. The CDR3 runs 12 residues. Trimming shortened V by 11 bases and J by 0 bases, and 5 bases separated the two germline ends. The receptor was isolated from a human donor in good health. The genes are TRBV23-1 and TRBJ2-6; D is unresolved. TRBV23-1 is placed among ORFs of uncertain function. Input material: CD4+ T cells from PBMCs. The CDR3 loop reads CAGTSGANVLTF. Here the CDR3 DNA reads TGCGCCGGTACCTCTGGGGCCAACGTCCTGACTTTC.